This T cell receptor beta chain was documented in a study of T cell repertoires in cytomegalovirus infection. In the study overall: Carrying CMV and the relevant HLA type showed in public TCR beta signatures.

This clonotype occurred a few times. The antigen remains undetermined. The V segment lost 1 base and the J segment 6 bases; nucleotides outside the gene matches: 2. The CDR3 extends over 14 amino acids. Germline values: CDR1 MNHNS, CDR2 SASEGT. One entry per CDR3 protein, called by TCRdb with MiXCR from the reads. This table has approximately 120,000 distinct CDR3 sequences, around 31% appearing once. This sequence was found in a human donor in good health (CMV status not recorded). Some clones in this sample may be carry-over from other donors' samples. The specimen was CD8+ T cells from cultured PBMCs, collected from culture after CMV antigen stimulation. J is TRBJ1-1 and V is TRBV6-1; 10 bases align to TRBD1. As DNA, the CDR3 is TGTGCCAGCAGTGAAGTCGGACAGGGGGCTGAAGCTTTCTTT. Translated: CASSEVGQGAEAFF.